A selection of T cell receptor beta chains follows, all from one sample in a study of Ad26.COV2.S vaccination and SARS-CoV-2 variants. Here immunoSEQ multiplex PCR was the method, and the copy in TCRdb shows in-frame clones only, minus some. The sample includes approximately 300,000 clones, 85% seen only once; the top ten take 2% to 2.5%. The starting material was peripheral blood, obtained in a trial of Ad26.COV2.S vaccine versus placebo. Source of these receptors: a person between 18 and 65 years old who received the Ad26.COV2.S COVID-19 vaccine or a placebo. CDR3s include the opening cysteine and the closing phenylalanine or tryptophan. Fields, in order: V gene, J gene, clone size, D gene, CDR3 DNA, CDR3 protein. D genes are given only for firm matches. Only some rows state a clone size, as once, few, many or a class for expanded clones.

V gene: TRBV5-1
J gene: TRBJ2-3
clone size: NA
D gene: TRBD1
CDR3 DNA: TGCGCCAGCAGCGGCGGGACAGGGGGCCCAGATACGCAGTATTTT
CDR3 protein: CASSGGTGGPDTQYF

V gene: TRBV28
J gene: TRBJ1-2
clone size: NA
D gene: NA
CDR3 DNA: TGTGCCAGCAGTTTAATCCCGCGGGGCAACTATGGCTACACCTTC
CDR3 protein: CASSLIPRGNYGYTF

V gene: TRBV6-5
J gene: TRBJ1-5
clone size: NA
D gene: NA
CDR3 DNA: TGTGCCAGCAAATCCACAGGGTACGGCAATCAGCCCCAGCATTTT
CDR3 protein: CASKSTGYGNQPQHF

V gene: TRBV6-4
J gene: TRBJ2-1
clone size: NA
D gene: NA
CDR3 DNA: TGTGCCAGCAGTGTGGGAGGGGGCCCTTTAAATGAGCAGTTCTTC
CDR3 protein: CASSVGGGPLNEQFF

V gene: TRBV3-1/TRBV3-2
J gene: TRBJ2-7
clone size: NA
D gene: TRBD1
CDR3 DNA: TGTGCCAGCAGCGGCGGGACAGGGATCTCCAACGAGCAGTACTTC
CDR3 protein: CASSGGTGISNEQYF

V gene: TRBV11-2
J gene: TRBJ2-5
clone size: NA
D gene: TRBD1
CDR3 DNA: TGTGCCAGCAGCTTCCCAGGGGGCAGGGAGACCCAGTACTTC
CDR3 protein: CASSFPGGRETQYF

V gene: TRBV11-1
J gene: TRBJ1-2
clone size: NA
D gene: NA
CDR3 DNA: TGTGCCAGCAGCTTAGGAGCAGGAAGTAACACCTTC
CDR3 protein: CASSLGAGSNTF

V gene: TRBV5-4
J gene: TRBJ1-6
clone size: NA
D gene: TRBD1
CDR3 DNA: TGTGCCAGCAGCTTGGTGGAGGGGGCCTCCTATAATTCACCCCTCCACTTT
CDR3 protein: CASSLVEGASYNSPLHF

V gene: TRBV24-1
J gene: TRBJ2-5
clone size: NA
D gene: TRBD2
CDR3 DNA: TGTGCCACCAGTGTTTCCAGCGGGGGACAAGAGACCCAGTACTTC
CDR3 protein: CATSVSSGGQETQYF

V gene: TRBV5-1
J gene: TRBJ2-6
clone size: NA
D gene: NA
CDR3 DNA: TGCGCCAGCAGCCTCCTACCAGCAACTGGGGCCAACGTCCTGACTTTC
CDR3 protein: CASSLLPATGANVLTF

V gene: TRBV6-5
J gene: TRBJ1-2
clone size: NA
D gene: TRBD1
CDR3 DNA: TGTGCCAGCAGTACAGGGGCCCCTAACTATGGCTACACCTTC
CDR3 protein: CASSTGAPNYGYTF

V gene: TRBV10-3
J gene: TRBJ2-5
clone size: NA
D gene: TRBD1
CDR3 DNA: TGTGCCATCAGAGGGGACAGGGGGGCGGAGACCCAGTACTTC
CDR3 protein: CAIRGDRGAETQYF

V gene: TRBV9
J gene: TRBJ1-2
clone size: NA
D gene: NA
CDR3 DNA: TGTGCCAGCAGCGTAGCGGGTGAGAGAAACTATGGCTACACCTTC
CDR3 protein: CASSVAGERNYGYTF

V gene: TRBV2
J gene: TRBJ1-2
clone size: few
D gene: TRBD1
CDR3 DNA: TGTGCCAGCAATGCACAGGGGGTATATGGCTACACCTTC
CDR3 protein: CASNAQGVYGYTF

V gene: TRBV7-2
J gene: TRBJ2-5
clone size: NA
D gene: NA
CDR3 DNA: TGTGCCAGCAGCTTAGATGGTGGGCGGGGGACCCAGTACTTC
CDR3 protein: CASSLDGGRGTQYF

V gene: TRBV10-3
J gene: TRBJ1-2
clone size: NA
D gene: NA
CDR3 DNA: TGTGCCATCAGTGAGAACGAAAGGGATGGCTACACCTTC
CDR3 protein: CAISENERDGYTF

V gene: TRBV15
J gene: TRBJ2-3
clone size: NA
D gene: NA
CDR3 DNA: TGTGCCACCAGCAGAGATAGGAGGAACTTCCACACAGATACGCAGTATTTT
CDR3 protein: CATSRDRRNFHTDTQYF

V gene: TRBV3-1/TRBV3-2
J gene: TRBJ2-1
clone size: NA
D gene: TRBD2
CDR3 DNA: TGTGCCAGCAGCCAGATGGGGACTAGCGGGGGCGAGGAGCAGTTCTTC
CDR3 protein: CASSQMGTSGGEEQFF

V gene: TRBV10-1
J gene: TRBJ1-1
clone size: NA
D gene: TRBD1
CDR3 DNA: TGCGCCAGCAGTGACGGGACAGGGATGAACACTGAAGCTTTCTTT
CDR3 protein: CASSDGTGMNTEAFF

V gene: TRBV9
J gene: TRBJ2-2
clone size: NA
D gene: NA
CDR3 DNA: TGTGCCAGCAGCACCAGGACAAACACCGGGGAGCTGTTTTTT
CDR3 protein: CASSTRTNTGELFF

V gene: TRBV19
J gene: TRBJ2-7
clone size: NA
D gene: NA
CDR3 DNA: TGTGCCAGTAGTATCACTATGGGAGATGGCTACGAGCAGTACTTC
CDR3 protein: CASSITMGDGYEQYF

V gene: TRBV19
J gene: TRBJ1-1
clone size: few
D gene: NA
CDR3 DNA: TGTGCCAGTAGAGCCAGTAGGGAGGGTAACACTGAAGCTTTCTTT
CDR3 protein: CASRASREGNTEAFF

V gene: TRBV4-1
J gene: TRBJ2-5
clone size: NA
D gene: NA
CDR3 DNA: TGCGCCAGCACTCGTTACCCAACGGAGGAGACCCAGTACTTC
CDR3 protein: CASTRYPTEETQYF

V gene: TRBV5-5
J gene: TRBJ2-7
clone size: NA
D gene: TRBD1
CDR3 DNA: TGTGCCAGCAGCCCTGGGACAGGTTTTTACGAGCAGTACTTC
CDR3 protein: CASSPGTGFYEQYF

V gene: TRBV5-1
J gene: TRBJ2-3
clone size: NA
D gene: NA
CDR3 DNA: TGCGCCAGCAGCTTGAAGACCTCGGTGAGCACAGATACGCAGTATTTT
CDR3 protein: CASSLKTSVSTDTQYF

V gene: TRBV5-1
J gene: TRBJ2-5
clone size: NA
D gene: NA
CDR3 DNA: TGCGCCAGCAGCCCCCGGGGAGCGGACCAAGAGACCCAGTACTTC
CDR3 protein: CASSPRGADQETQYF

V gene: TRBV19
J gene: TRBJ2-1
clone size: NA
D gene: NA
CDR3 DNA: TGTGCCAGTAGTAGTGCGGGTCTCTACAATGAGCAGTTCTTC
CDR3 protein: CASSSAGLYNEQFF

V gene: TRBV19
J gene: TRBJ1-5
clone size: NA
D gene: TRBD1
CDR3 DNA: TGTGCCAGTATCTCAGGGGGGAACTCCTTTTATAGCAATCAGCCCCAGCATTTT
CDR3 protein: CASISGGNSFYSNQPQHF

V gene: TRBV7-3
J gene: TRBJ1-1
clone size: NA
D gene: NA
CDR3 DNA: TGTGCCAGCAGCTTAGAGCGGGGGAGCGTTACTGAAGCTTTCTTT
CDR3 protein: CASSLERGSVTEAFF

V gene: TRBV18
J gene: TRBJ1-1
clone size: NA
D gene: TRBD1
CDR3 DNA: TGTGCCAGCTCACCGGACAGGGGGGCCACTGAAGCTTTCTTT
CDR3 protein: CASSPDRGATEAFF

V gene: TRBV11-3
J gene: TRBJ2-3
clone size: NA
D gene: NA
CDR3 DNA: TGTGCCAGCAGCTTATCCCCAGGACGCACAGATACGCAGTATTTT
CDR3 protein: CASSLSPGRTDTQYF

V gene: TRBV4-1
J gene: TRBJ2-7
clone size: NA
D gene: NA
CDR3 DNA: TGCGCCAGCAGCCTTCAAACTAGCTTCCCCCACGAGCAGTACTTC
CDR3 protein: CASSLQTSFPHEQYF

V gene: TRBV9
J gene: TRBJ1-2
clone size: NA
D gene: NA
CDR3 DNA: TGTGCCAGCAGCGTAGGGGCGGCGACCTATGGCTACACCTTC
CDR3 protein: CASSVGAATYGYTF

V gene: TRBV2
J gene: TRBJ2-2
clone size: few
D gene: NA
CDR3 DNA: TGTGCCAGCGGGGAACAGGGTACCGGGGAGCTGTTTTTT
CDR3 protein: CASGEQGTGELFF

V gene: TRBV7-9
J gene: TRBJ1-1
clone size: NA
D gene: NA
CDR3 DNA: TGTGCCAGCAGCTTATTGACGAGGGTCACTGAAGCTTTCTTT
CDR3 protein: CASSLLTRVTEAFF

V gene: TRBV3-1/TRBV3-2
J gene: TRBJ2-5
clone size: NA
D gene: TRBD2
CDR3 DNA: TGTGCCAGCAGCCAACGCGAGACTAGCGGGGCCAACCAAGAGACCCAGTACTTC
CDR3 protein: CASSQRETSGANQETQYF

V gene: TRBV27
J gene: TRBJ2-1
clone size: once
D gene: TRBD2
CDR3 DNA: TGTGCCAGCAGTGAAAGAGGACTAGCGGGGGTCTACAATGAGCAGTTCTTC
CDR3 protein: CASSERGLAGVYNEQFF

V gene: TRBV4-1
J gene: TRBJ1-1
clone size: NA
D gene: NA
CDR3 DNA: TGCGCCAGCAGCCAAGATTTGGGGGTCTACACTGAAGCTTTCTTT
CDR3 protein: CASSQDLGVYTEAFF

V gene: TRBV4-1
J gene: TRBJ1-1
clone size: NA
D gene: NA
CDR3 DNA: TGCGCCAGCAGCCAAGTAATGGGAAGCACTGAAGCTTTCTTT
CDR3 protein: CASSQVMGSTEAFF

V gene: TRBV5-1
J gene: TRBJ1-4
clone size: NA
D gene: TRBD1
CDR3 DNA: TGCGCCAGCAGCTACGGACAGGGTGAAGTGACTAATGAAAAACTGTTTTTT
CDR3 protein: CASSYGQGEVTNEKLFF

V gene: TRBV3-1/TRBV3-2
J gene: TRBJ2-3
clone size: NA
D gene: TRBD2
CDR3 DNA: TGTGCCAGCAGGGCTAGCGGGGAGAGAACAGATACGCAGTATTTT
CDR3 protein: CASRASGERTDTQYF

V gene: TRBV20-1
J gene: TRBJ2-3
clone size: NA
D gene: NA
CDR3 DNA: TGCAGTGCTAGTGGCGGGGCGCGGCCAGATACGCAGTATTTT
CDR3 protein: CSASGGARPDTQYF

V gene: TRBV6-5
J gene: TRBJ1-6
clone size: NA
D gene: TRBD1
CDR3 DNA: TGTGCCAGCAGCAGGACAGGGGATAGTTCACCCCTCCACTTT
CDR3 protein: CASSRTGDSSPLHF

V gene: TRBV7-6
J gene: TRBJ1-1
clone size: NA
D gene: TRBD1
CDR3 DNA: TGTGCCAGCAGCTCGACAGGGGTGGGTTACACTGAAGCTTTCTTT
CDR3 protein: CASSSTGVGYTEAFF

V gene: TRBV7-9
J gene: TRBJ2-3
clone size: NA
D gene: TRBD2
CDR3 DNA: TGTGCCAGCACCGAAAGCGGGGGCCTGAGCACAGATACGCAGTATTTT
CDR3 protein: CASTESGGLSTDTQYF

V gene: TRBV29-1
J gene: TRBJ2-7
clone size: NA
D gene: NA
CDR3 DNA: TGCAGCGTTTTACCGGGTCCCAAAAGAGCGTACGAGCAGTACTTC
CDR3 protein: CSVLPGPKRAYEQYF